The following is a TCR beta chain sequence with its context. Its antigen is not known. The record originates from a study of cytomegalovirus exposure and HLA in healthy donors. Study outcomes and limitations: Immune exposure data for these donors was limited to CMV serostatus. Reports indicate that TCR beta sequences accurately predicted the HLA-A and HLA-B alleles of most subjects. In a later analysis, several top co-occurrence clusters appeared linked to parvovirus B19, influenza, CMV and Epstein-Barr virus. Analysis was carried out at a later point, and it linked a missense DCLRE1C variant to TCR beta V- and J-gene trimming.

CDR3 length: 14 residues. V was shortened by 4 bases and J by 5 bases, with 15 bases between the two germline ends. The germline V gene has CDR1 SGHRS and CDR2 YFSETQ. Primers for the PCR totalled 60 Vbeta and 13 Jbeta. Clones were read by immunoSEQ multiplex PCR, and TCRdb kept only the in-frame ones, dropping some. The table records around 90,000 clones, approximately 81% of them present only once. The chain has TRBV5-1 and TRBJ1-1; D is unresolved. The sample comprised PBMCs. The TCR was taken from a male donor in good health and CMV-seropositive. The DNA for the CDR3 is TGCGCCAGCAGCACCGGATCCCCGGGGACTGAAGCTTTCTTT. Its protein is CASSTGSPGTEAFF.